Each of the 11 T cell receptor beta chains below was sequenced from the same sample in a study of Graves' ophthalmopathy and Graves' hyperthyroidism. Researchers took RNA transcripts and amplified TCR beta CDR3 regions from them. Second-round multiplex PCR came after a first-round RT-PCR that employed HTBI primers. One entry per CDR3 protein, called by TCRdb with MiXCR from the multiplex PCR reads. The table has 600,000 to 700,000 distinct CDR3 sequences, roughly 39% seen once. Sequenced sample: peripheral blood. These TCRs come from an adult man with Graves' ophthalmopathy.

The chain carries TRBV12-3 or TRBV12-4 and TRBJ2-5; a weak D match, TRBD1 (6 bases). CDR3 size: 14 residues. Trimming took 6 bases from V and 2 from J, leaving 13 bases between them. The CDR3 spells CASSPTGFQETQYF. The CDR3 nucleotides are TGTGCCAGCAGCCCTACAGGGTTTCAAGAGACCCAGTACTTC.

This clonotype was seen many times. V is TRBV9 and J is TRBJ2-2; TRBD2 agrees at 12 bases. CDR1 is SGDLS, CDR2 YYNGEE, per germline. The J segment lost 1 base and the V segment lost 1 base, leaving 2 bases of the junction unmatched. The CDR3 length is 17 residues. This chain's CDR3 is CASSVRLAGVNTGELFF. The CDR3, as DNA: TGTGCCAGCAGCGTACGACTAGCGGGGGTGAACACCGGGGAGCTGTTTTTT.

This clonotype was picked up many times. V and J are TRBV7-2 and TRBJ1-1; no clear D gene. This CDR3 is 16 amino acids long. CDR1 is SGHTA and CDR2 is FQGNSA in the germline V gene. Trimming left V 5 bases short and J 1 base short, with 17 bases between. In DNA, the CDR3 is TGTGCCAGCAGCCCCCGAGCGGGTAGTGGGAACACTGAAGCTTTCTTT. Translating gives CASSPRAGSGNTEAFF.

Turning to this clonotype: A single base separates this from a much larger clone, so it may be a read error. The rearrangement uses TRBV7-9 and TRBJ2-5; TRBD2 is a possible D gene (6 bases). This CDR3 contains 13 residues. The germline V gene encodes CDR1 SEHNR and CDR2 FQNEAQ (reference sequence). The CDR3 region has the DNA TGTGCCAGCAGCTTACCCAGGGAGGAGACCCAGCACTTC. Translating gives CASSLPREETQHF.

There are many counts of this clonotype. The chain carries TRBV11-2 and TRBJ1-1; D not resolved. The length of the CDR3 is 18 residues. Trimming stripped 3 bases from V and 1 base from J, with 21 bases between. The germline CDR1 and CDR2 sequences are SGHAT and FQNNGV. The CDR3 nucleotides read TGTGCCAGCAGCTTGCGTTCCGCGACAACGGCAAGGAACACTGAAGCTTTCTTT. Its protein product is CASSLRSATTARNTEAFF.

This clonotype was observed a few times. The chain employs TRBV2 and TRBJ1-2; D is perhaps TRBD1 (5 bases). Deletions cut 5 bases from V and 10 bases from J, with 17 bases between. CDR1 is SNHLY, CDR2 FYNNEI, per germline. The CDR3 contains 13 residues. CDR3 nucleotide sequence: TGTGCCAGCAGTTTATCATGGGGGAAGGACTACACCTTC. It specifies CASSLSWGKDYTF.

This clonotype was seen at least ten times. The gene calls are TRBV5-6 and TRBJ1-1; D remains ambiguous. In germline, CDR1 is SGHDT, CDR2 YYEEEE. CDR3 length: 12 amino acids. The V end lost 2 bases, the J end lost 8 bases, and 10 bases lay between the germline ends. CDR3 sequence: CASSLGKLEAFF. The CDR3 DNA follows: TGTGCCAGCAGCTTAGGTAAGCTCGAAGCTTTCTTT.

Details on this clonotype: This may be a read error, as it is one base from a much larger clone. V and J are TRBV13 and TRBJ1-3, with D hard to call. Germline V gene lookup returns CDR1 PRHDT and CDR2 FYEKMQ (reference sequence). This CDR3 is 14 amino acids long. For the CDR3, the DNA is TGTGCCAGCAGCGTCCAGGACTCTGGAAACACCATGTATTTT. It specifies CASSVQDSGNTMYF.

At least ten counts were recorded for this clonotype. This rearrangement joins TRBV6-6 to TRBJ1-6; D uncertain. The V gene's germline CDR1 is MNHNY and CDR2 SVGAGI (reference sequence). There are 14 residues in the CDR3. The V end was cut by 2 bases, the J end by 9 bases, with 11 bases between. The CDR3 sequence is CASSYTTRGSPLHF. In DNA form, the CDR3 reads TGTGCCAGCAGTTACACCACCCGGGGTTCACCCCTCCACTTT.

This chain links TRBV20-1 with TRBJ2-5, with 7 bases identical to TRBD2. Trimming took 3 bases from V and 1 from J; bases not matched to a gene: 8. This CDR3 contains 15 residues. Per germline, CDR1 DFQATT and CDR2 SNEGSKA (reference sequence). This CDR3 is CSARNLAEIQETQYF. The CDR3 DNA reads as TGCAGTGCTAGGAATCTAGCGGAAATCCAAGAGACCCAGTACTTC.

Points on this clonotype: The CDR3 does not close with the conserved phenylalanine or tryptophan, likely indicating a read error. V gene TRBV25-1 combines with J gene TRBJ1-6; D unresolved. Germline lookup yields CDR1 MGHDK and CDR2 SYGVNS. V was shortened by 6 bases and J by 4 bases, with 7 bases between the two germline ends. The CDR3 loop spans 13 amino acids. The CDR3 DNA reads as TGTGCCAGCAGGATTAATTATAATTCACCCCTCCACCTT. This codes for CASRINYNSPLHL.